Listed below are T cell receptor beta chains from one sample, sequenced in a study of cytomegalovirus exposure and HLA in healthy donors. Sequenced by immunoSEQ multiplex PCR; TCRdb stores in-frame clones only, minus some. Among about 200,000 clones, about 86% were seen once, and the ten largest hold roughly 0.34%. Sequencing input: PBMCs. The receptors were gathered from a woman aged 25-40 years in good health and CMV-seronegative. The CDR3 runs from the conserved cysteine through the conserved F or W. Fields, in order: D gene, clone size, J gene, CDR3 length, V gene, CDR3 DNA, CDR3 protein. D genes are given only for firm matches. Some rows have no size entry. The others give once, few or many, or a class for an expanded clone.

D gene: TRBD1; clone size: .; J gene: TRBJ2-7; CDR3 length: 14; V gene: TRBV7-8; CDR3 DNA: TGTGCCAGCAGCTTGGGGGACAGGGACCACGAGCAGTACTTC; CDR3 protein: CASSLGDRDHEQYF
D gene: TRBD1; clone size: .; J gene: TRBJ1-2; CDR3 length: 15; V gene: TRBV28; CDR3 DNA: TGTGCCAGCAGTTCCCCCGGACAGGGGATCTATGGCTACACCTTC; CDR3 protein: CASSSPGQGIYGYTF
D gene: TRBD1; clone size: .; J gene: TRBJ2-1; CDR3 length: 15; V gene: TRBV9; CDR3 DNA: TGTGCCAGCAGCCTCCGGACAGGGACAGGAGATGAGCAGTTCTTC; CDR3 protein: CASSLRTGTGDEQFF
D gene: .; clone size: .; J gene: TRBJ2-7; CDR3 length: 15; V gene: TRBV7-9; CDR3 DNA: TGTGCCAGCAGCTCCCTCTTTGGCGGGAACCACGAGCAGTACTTC; CDR3 protein: CASSSLFGGNHEQYF
D gene: .; clone size: .; J gene: TRBJ1-5; CDR3 length: 17; V gene: TRBV19; CDR3 DNA: TGTGCCAGTAGTACTTACAGGGAATTTTATAGCAATCAGCCCCAGCATTTT; CDR3 protein: CASSTYREFYSNQPQHF
D gene: TRBD2; clone size: once; J gene: TRBJ2-2; CDR3 length: 15; V gene: TRBV18; CDR3 DNA: TGTGCCAGCTCACCACCGAGCGGGAGGGCCGGGGAGCTGTTTTTT; CDR3 protein: CASSPPSGRAGELFF
D gene: TRBD1; clone size: .; J gene: TRBJ1-5; CDR3 length: 13; V gene: TRBV7-8; CDR3 DNA: TGTGCCAGCAGACAAAACAGGGGACAGCCCCAGCATTTT; CDR3 protein: CASRQNRGQPQHF
D gene: .; clone size: .; J gene: TRBJ1-6; CDR3 length: 13; V gene: TRBV5-1; CDR3 DNA: TGCGCCAGCAGCTTGGACACGAATTCACCCCTCCACTTT; CDR3 protein: CASSLDTNSPLHF
D gene: .; clone size: .; J gene: TRBJ1-2; CDR3 length: 13; V gene: TRBV2; CDR3 DNA: TGTGCCAGCAGTGATACGGGGAGTGGTGGCTACACCTTC; CDR3 protein: CASSDTGSGGYTF
D gene: TRBD2; clone size: .; J gene: TRBJ2-1; CDR3 length: 14; V gene: TRBV7-6; CDR3 DNA: TGTGCCAGCAGATTAGCGGGAGGCTCCAATGAGCAGTTCTTC; CDR3 protein: CASRLAGGSNEQFF
D gene: .; clone size: .; J gene: TRBJ2-1; CDR3 length: 16; V gene: TRBV5-6; CDR3 DNA: TGTGCCAGCAGCTACCCCGAGGCACCCACCTACAATGAGCAGTTCTTC; CDR3 protein: CASSYPEAPTYNEQFF
D gene: .; clone size: .; J gene: TRBJ2-7; CDR3 length: 11; V gene: TRBV28; CDR3 DNA: TGTGCCAGCAGTTTAGGTGACAGAAAGTACTTC; CDR3 protein: CASSLGDRKYF
D gene: .; clone size: .; J gene: TRBJ1-4; CDR3 length: 14; V gene: TRBV29-1; CDR3 DNA: TGCAGCGTCGGTTGGGGGGCAACTAATGAAAAACTGTTTTTT; CDR3 protein: CSVGWGATNEKLFF